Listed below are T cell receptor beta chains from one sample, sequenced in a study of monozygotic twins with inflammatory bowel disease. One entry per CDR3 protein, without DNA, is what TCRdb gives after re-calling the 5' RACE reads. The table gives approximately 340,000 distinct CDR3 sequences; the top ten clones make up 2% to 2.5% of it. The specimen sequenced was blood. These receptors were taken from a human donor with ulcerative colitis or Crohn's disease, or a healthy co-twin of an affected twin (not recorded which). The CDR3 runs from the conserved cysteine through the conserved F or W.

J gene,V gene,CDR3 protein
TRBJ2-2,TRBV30,CAWSAWTVDGELFF
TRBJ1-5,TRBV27,CASSPHTGGNQPQHF
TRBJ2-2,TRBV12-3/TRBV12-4,CASSTGTGRVGELFF
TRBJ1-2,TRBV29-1,CSVDWSSPNYGYTF
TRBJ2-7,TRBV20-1,CSARDPKRGAVSYEQYF
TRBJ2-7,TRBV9,CASSVDPITYEQYF
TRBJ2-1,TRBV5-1,CASRLRTSGGNNEQFF
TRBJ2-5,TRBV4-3,CASSQDIAGFSQTQYF
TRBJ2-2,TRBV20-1,CSARHRGTNTGELFF
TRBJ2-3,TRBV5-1,CASSFSGTIGDTQYF
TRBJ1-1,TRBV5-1,CASSTAGGGTEAFF
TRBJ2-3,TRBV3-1,CASSQDRRGGKTDTQYF
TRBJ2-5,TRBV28,CASSSILPGTGGETQYF
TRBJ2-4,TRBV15,CATSIPGLKNMQYF
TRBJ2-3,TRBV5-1,CASSPATGTGVADTQYF
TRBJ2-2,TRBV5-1,CASSRPGTSGGATGELFF
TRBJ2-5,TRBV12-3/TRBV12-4,CASSLTGPRGTQYF
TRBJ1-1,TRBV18,CASSRLLGEAFF
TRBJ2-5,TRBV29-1,CSVGRTSETQYF
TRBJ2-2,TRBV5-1,CASSLEINRVWTTGELFF
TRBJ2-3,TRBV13,CASSSLAGGVSTDTQYF
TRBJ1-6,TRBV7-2,CASSRTGGISPLHF
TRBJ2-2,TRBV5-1,CASSLDRRTGELFF
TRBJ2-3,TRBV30,CACQRTGYTDTQYF
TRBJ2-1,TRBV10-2,CASSTGSAIPNEQFF
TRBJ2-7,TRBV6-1,CASSEPDEQYF
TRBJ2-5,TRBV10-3,CAISRDRAQETQYF
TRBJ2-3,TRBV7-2,CASSLWGEADTQYF
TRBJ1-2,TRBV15,CATSRVLMDGNYGYTF
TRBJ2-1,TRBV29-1,CSARDSNEQFF
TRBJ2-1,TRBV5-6,CASSLRTSGSYNEQFF
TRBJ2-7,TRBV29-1,CSVIGPRKVFNEQYF
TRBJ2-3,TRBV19,CASSNAGITPDTQYF
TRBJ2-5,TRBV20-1,CSPLRQQETQYF
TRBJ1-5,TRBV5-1,CASSLSGGSNQPQHF
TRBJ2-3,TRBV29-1,CSVEAGDRSTDTQYF
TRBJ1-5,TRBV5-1,CASSLDPQGQPQHF
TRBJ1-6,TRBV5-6,CASKRGVYSPLHF
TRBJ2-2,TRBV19,CASSRLAGERRGAGELFF
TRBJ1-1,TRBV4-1,CASSQVGTGGRTEAFF
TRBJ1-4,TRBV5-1,CASSMGTGLNEKLFF
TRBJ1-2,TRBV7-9,CASSGGQGLPYGYTF
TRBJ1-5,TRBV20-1,CSARDSDRNQPQHF
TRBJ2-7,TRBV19,CASSISPGVSYEQYF
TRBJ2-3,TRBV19,CASSTMGGGTRTDTQYF
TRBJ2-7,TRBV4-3,CASSQDGGRHEQYF
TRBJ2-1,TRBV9,CASSVENPGNEQFF
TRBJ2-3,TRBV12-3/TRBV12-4,CASSSPPGRSTDTQYF